This T cell receptor beta chain is drawn from a study of cytomegalovirus exposure and HLA in healthy donors. Healthy bone marrow donors made up the donor group. CDR1 is LGHNA, CDR2 YNFKEQ, per germline. Trimming shortened V by 2 bases and J by 0 bases, and 16 bases separated the two germline ends. CDR3 length equals 18 residues. Researchers ran the PCR with 60 Vbeta and 13 Jbeta primers. Profiled with immunoSEQ multiplex PCR; TCRdb holds only in-frame clones, not every one. The top ten hold 5.8% of the sample, which has roughly 130,000 clones, roughly 68% seen once. As to this clone: What it binds is unknown.

Overall study results and limits: Earlier analysis yielded a pattern in which most TCR beta V segments were productive about 90% or about 30% of the time.

This receptor was taken from a woman aged 45 to 65 in good health and CMV-seropositive. The chain joins TRBV4-2 to TRBJ2-2; D possibly corresponds to TRBD2 (7 bases). Sequenced sample: PBMCs. DNA for the CDR3: TGTGCCAGCAGCCAAATACCCGGGGGGCCCGCGAACACCGGGGAGCTGTTTTTT. It is translated as CASSQIPGGPANTGELFF.